This T cell receptor (beta chain) was recorded in a study of cytomegalovirus exposure and HLA in healthy donors. Amplification used 60 Vbeta primers and 13 Jbeta primers. Repertoires were generated with immunoSEQ multiplex PCR, while TCRdb's copy carries only in-frame clones and drops some. The data include 200,000 or so clones; the top ten clones carry approximately 0.74%. Concerning this clone itself: The antigen remains unidentified.

The trim removed 2 bases at V and 4 bases at J, leaving 6 bases unmatched. CDR1 is WNHNN, CDR2 SYGVQD, per germline (reference sequence). The CDR3 contains 15 residues. Study-wide points: Later analysis suggested most CMV-associated TCR beta chains were HLA-restricted.

Sequencing used PBMCs. The chain combines TRBV10-1 with TRBJ2-5, with 8 bases aligning to TRBD1. The source is a boy between 10 and 17 years old in good health and CMV-seronegative. CDR3: CASSERTGSGETQYF. The CDR3 DNA reads TGCGCCAGCAGTGAGAGGACAGGGTCGGGAGAGACCCAGTACTTC.